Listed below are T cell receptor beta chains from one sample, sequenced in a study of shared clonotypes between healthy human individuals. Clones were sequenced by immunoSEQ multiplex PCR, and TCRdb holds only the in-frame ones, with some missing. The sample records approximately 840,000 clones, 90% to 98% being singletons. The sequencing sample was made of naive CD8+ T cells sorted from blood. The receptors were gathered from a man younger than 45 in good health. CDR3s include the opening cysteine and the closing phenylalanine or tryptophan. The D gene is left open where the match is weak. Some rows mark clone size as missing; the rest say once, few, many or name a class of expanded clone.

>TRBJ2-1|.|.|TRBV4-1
TGCGCCAGCAGCCAAGACCCCGGGGCGGCACTAGAACTGTTCTTC
CASSQDPGAALELFF
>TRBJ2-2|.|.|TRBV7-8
TGTGCCAGCAGCTTAGGGTATGGCAGGGACACCGGGGAGCTGTTTTTT
CASSLGYGRDTGELFF
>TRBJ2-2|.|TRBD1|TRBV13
TGTGCCAGCAGCCTGGACAGGGTTAACACCGGGGAGCTGTTTTTT
CASSLDRVNTGELFF
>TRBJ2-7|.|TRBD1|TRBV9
TGTGCCAGCAGCGGAGGGGAGGGGACAGGGGCCTACGAGCAGTACTTC
CASSGGEGTGAYEQYF
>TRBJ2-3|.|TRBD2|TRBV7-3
TGTGCCAGCAGCTTACTAGCGGGAGGAGTAGATACGCAGTATTTT
CASSLLAGGVDTQYF
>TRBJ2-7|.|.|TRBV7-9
TGTGCCAGCAGCCGTCCCTCTGAGGGATACAGGTACGAGCAGTACTTC
CASSRPSEGYRYEQYF
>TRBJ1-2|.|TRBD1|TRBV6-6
TGTGCCAGCAGTACCGGGACAGGGAAAACCTATGGCTACACCTTC
CASSTGTGKTYGYTF
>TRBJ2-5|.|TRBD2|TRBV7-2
TGTGCCAGCAGCTCAGGCAAACTAGCGGGAGGGCCAGGCGTAGAGACCCAGTACTTC
CASSSGKLAGGPGVETQYF
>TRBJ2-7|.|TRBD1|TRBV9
TGTGCCAGCAGCGCCACAGGGGGCCGGGAGCAGTACTTC
CASSATGGREQYF
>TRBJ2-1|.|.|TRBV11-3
TGTGCCAGCAGCTCAGAAACGGGTGAGCAGTTCTTC
CASSSETGEQFF
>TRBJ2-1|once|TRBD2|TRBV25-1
TGTGCCAGCAGTGACCGGGAGGGCCGATTAGATGAGCAGTTCTTC
CASSDREGRLDEQFF
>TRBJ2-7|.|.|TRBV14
TGTGCCAGCAGCCAAGTAGGCCTTAACGAGCAGTACTTC
CASSQVGLNEQYF
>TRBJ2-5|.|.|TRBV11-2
TGTGCCAGCAGCGCGACAGCTTACCAAGAGACCCAGTACTTC
CASSATAYQETQYF
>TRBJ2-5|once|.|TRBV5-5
TGTGCCAGCAGCACGACCCGGACCCAGTACTTC
CASSTTRTQYF
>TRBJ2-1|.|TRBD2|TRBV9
TGTGCCAGCAGCGCAGACCCAGCCCTAGCGGGAGACAATGAGCAGTTCTTC
CASSADPALAGDNEQFF
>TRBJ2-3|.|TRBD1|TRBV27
TGTGCCAGCAGCTTCGGACAGGGAAGGGCAGATACGCAGTATTTT
CASSFGQGRADTQYF
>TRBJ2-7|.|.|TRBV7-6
TGTGCCAGCAGCTTAGCTGCCTCTGGGGACGAGCAGTACTTC
CASSLAASGDEQYF
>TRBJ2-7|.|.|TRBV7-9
TGTGCCAGCAGCCCCCCGGGGTCTTACGAGCAGTACTTC
CASSPPGSYEQYF
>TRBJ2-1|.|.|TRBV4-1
TGCGCCAGCAGTATACGAGATGTAGGAGAAACCTACAATGAGCAGTTCTTC
CASSIRDVGETYNEQFF
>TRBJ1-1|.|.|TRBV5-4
TGTGCCAGCAGCCCACAGAACACTGAAGCTTTCTTT
CASSPQNTEAFF
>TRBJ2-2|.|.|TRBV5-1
TGCGCCAGCATTCCCTCCCTCGACCAGGGGTTCACCGGGGAGCTGTTTTTT
CASIPSLDQGFTGELFF
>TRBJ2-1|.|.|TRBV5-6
TGTGCCAGCAGCTTAAGGCATTACAATGAGCAGTTCTTC
CASSLRHYNEQFF
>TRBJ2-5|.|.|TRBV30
TGTGCCTGGAGTCCCCAAGAGACCCAGTACTTC
CAWSPQETQYF
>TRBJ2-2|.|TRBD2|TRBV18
TGTGCCAGCTCACCGCCCGGGACTAGCGCCACCGGGGAGCTGTTTTTT
CASSPPGTSATGELFF
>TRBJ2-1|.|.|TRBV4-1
TGCGCCAGCAGCCAAGGGGTGGGGCGAGCGAATGAGCAGTTCTTC
CASSQGVGRANEQFF
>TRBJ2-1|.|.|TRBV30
TGTGCCTCCCTAGGGGAATCCAATGAGCAGTTCTTC
CASLGESNEQFF
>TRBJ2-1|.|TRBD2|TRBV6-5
TGTGCCAGCAGTTACTTCTCAGGACTAGCTGCGAATGAGCAGTTCTTC
CASSYFSGLAANEQFF
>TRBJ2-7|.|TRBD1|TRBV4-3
TGCGCCAGCAGCCAAGGAGCCACCGGGACAGGGTCCTACGAGCAGTACTTC
CASSQGATGTGSYEQYF
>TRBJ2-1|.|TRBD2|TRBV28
TGTGCCAGCAGCCCTACGGGACTAGGTAACAATGAGCAGTTCTTC
CASSPTGLGNNEQFF
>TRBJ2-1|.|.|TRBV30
TGTGCCTGGAGGATCTACAATGAGCAGTTCTTC
CAWRIYNEQFF
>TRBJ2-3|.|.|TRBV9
TGTGCCAGCAGCGTAGACGGAGCAGATACGCAGTATTTT
CASSVDGADTQYF
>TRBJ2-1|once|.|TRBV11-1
TGTGCCAGCAGCACCACAAGGAGCTCCTACAATGAGCAGTTCTTC
CASSTTRSSYNEQFF
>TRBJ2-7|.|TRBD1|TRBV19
TGTGCCAGTAGTGCTGGACAGGGGGATTTTGAGCAGTACTTC
CASSAGQGDFEQYF
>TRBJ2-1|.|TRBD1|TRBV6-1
TGTGCCAGCAGTGCTTCCGGGACAGTACTATACAATGAGCAGTTCTTC
CASSASGTVLYNEQFF
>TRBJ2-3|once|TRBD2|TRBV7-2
TGTGCCAGCAGCAAACCAAAGAGTAGCGGGAGGATTAGAGATACGCAGTATTTT
CASSKPKSSGRIRDTQYF
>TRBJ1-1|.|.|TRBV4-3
TGCGCCAGCAGCGACGGGTTCACTGAAGCTTTCTTT
CASSDGFTEAFF
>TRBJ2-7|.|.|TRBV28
TGTGCCAGCAGCCCCACCGGACAGACCTACGAGCAGTACTTC
CASSPTGQTYEQYF
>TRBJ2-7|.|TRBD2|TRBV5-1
TGCGCCAGCAGCTTGGTGGCTAGCGGGCCTTCCTACGAGCAGTACTTC
CASSLVASGPSYEQYF